Shown below are 21 T cell receptor beta chains from a single sample sequenced in a study of cytomegalovirus exposure and HLA in healthy donors. Here immunoSEQ multiplex PCR was the method, and the copy in TCRdb shows in-frame clones only, minus some. The sample contains 150,000 to 200,000 clones, 84% of which appear only once. The specimen sequenced was PBMCs. These TCRs come from a man in his late teens or twenties in good health and CMV-seropositive.

The gene calls are TRBV19 and TRBJ2-5, with 11 bases fitting TRBD2. J gave up 5 bases and V 5 bases, and 7 bases lay outside the gene matches. The CDR3 has 15 amino acids. Germline V lookup: CDR1 LNHDA, CDR2 SQIVND (reference sequence). Written as DNA, the CDR3 is TGTGCCAGTAGTCCGACTAGCGGGATGCGGGAGACCCAGTACTTC. Its protein product is CASSPTSGMRETQYF.

The CDR3, as DNA: TGTGCCAGTTGGGGGGGAGGAAACACCATATATTTT. Encoded protein: CASWGGGNTIYF. This chain connects TRBV28 to TRBJ1-3, with D possibly matching TRBD1 (5 bases). The CDR3 has 12 residues. Germline assignment: CDR1 MDHEN and CDR2 SYDVKM. The ends were cut back, 9 bases at V and 4 bases at J, with 10 bases in the middle. Full variable domain (missing parts from reference TRBV28 and TRBJ1-3): DVKVTQSSRYLVKRTGEKVFLECVQDMDHENMFWYRQDPGLGLRLIYFSYDVKMKEKGDIPEGYSVSREKKERFSLILESASTNQTSMYLCASWGGGNTIYFGEGSWLTVV.

J is TRBJ2-1 and V is TRBV9; no reliable D call. CDR3 length: 15 amino acids. Trimming took off 8 bases at V and 0 bases at J, with 15 bases between the two ends. The germline CDR1 and CDR2 sequences are SGDLS and YYNGEE. The CDR3 DNA reads TGTGCCAGTGCCCGAGATCTCACCTCCTACAATGAGCAGTTCTTC. This codes for CASARDLTSYNEQFF.

The V call is TRBV7-9, the J call TRBJ2-1; possible D gene TRBD1, 5 bases. The CDR3 loop spans 15 amino acids. Trimming took 7 bases from V and 0 from J, leaving 13 bases between them. The V gene's germline CDR1 is SEHNR and CDR2 FQNEAQ (reference sequence). CDR3 in DNA: TGTGCCAGCATCCAACAGGATAGCTCCTACAATGAGCAGTTCTTC. It codes for CASIQQDSSYNEQFF.

The V and J genes are TRBV30 and TRBJ2-7, with a weak D call TRBD2 (7 bases). Germline V gene lookup returns CDR1 GTSNPN and CDR2 SVGIG (reference sequence). The V end lost 0 bases, the J end lost 3 bases, and 12 bases lay between the germline ends. The length of the CDR3 is 14 residues. As DNA, the CDR3 is TGTGCCTGGAGTGTGGGGGGGCTGAACTACGAGCAGTACTTC. Residues: CAWSVGGLNYEQYF.

The chain couples TRBV28 to TRBJ2-6; TRBD2 matches at 7 bases. Losses at the gene ends were 2 bases for V and 2 bases for J; bases not matched to a gene: 3. Germline-derived CDR1 and CDR2 are MDHEN and SYDVKM. The CDR3 sequence is 16 residues long. CDR3 nucleotides: TGTGCCAGCAGTTTACCGGGAGGACCTGGGGCCAACGTCCTGACTTTC. It yields the protein CASSLPGGPGANVLTF.

This chain joins TRBV7-9 and TRBJ1-1; D gene uncertain. Trimming pared 5 bases from V and 1 base from J, leaving 11 bases between. CDR3 length: 14 residues. The germline CDR1 and CDR2 sequences are SEHNR and FQNEAQ (reference sequence). CDR3 region: CASSGQSGNTEAFF. For the CDR3, the DNA is TGTGCCAGCAGCGGGCAATCAGGGAACACTGAAGCTTTCTTT.

The chain couples TRBV30 to TRBJ2-3; D is unclear. The CDR3 contains 14 residues. Germline V gives CDR1 GTSNPN, CDR2 SVGIG (reference sequence). The V end lost 0 bases, the J end lost 7 bases, and 14 bases lay between the germline ends. As DNA, the CDR3 is TGTGCCTGGAGTGTGGGCCTCGGCCCCAATACGCAGTATTTT. Its translation: CAWSVGLGPNTQYF.

The chain has TRBV29-1 and TRBJ2-7; 9 nucleotides align to TRBD2. The CDR3 totals 15 residues. Germline values: CDR1 SQVTM, CDR2 ANQGSEA. With V trimmed by 4 bases and J by 7 bases, 14 bases remained unmatched. The CDR3: CSVVVPASGIREQYF. CDR3 coding DNA: TGCAGCGTTGTTGTTCCGGCTAGCGGGATCCGAGAGCAGTACTTC.

This clone came up a few times. CDR3: CASSYDRAPYGYTF. Written as DNA, the CDR3 is TGTGCCAGCAGTTACGACAGGGCCCCTTATGGCTACACCTTC. The chain combines TRBV6-5 with TRBJ1-2; the match to TRBD1 covers 7 bases. J was trimmed by 5 bases and V by 2 bases; bases with no gene match: 5. Germline V gene lookup returns CDR1 MNHEY and CDR2 SVGAGI. The CDR3 contains 14 residues.

The CDR3 sequence is CASSFGTGAETQYF. The CDR3 DNA reads as TGTGCCAGCAGCTTTGGAACAGGGGCAGAGACCCAGTACTTC. The chain couples TRBV7-8 to TRBJ2-5; TRBD1 agrees at 7 bases. Germline values: CDR1 SGHVS, CDR2 FQNEAQ. The length of the CDR3 is 14 residues. With 3 bases clipped from V and 4 bases from J, the junction kept 5 bases outside the gene matches.

The rearrangement uses TRBV4-3 and TRBJ2-3; TRBD2 matches at 8 bases. V was clipped by 0 bases and J by 6 bases; unmatched bases: 11. This CDR3 has 17 amino acids. CDR1 is LGHNA and CDR2 is YSLEER in the germline V gene. The CDR3 region is CASSQEAVSGSRDTQYF. In DNA, the CDR3 is TGCGCCAGCAGCCAAGAGGCTGTAAGCGGGAGTAGGGATACGCAGTATTTT.

Here the CDR3 reads CATSRGGSGDYEQYF. The DNA of the CDR3 is TGTGCCACCAGCAGAGGCGGGAGTGGGGACTACGAGCAGTACTTC. V usage is TRBV15 and J usage is TRBJ2-7; 7 bases fit TRBD2. The CDR3 is 15 residues long. The J segment lost 3 bases and the V segment lost 1 base, leaving 6 bases of the junction unmatched. The V gene's germline CDR1 is LNHNV and CDR2 YYDKDF (reference sequence).

This chain joins TRBV9 and TRBJ2-7; the match to TRBD1 covers 11 bases. V lost 3 bases and J lost 3; bases outside the gene matches: 2. CDR1 is SGDLS, CDR2 YYNGEE, per germline. CDR3 length: 14 amino acids. CDR3 nucleotides: TGTGCCAGCAGCGCCGGGACAGGGGGCTACGAGCAGTACTTC. Its translation: CASSAGTGGYEQYF.

The chain couples TRBV7-3 to TRBJ2-2, with no clear D. From germline, CDR1 is SGHTA and CDR2 FQGTGA. The CDR3 spans 12 residues. V lost 4 bases and J lost 3, with 3 bases in between. CDR3 DNA: TGTGCCAGCAGCTCATACACCGGGGAGCTGTTTTTT. Translation: CASSSYTGELFF.

The chain links TRBV6-4 to TRBJ2-2; TRBD1 matches at 7 bases. CDR1 MRHNA and CDR2 SNTAGT come from the germline V gene. V lost 6 bases, J lost 2 bases, and 6 bases stayed unmatched. The CDR3 totals 15 residues. The CDR3 protein is CASSPTGVNTGELFF. As DNA, the CDR3 is TGTGCCAGCAGCCCTACAGGGGTAAACACCGGGGAGCTGTTTTTT.

This chain connects TRBV10-3 to TRBJ2-3; 7 bases are shared with TRBD1. Germline CDR1 and CDR2: ENHRY and SYGVKD. V shed 5 bases, J shed 3 bases, and the junction held 8 bases outside the gene matches. The CDR3 has 15 amino acids. The CDR3 nucleotides are TGTGCCATCAGTTCACGTCAGGGGGAGACAGATACGCAGTATTTT. Translating gives CAISSRQGETDTQYF.

The rearrangement joins TRBV9 to TRBJ2-1; 7 bases are a match to TRBD2. Losses at the gene ends were 4 bases for V and 5 bases for J; bases not matched to a gene: 9. The germline V gene encodes CDR1 SGDLS and CDR2 YYNGEE. The CDR3 has 15 residues. The CDR3 loop is CASSSTSGINNEQFF. CDR3 bases: TGTGCCAGCAGCTCTACCAGCGGGATTAACAATGAGCAGTTCTTC.

This clone was seen just once. The J gene is TRBJ1-2, the V gene TRBV11-1, with D possibly matching TRBD1 (6 bases). CDR1 and CDR2 (germline): SGHAT, FQDESV (reference sequence). The CDR3 runs 15 residues. Deletions cut 1 base from V and 4 bases from J, with 13 bases between. As DNA, the CDR3 is TGTGCCAGCAGCTTAGAAGCAAAGGGGGTCTATGGCTACACCTTC. It is translated as CASSLEAKGVYGYTF. Together with reference TRBV11-1 and TRBJ1-2, the CDR3 gives the full variable domain: EAEVAQSPRYKITEKSQAVAFWCDPISGHATLYWYRQILGQGPELLVQFQDESVVDDSQLPKDRFSAERLKGVDSTLKIQPAELGDSAMYLCASSLEAKGVYGYTFGSGTRLTVV.

The chain is built from TRBV5-4 and TRBJ2-5, with 7 positions matching TRBD1. The CDR3 runs 14 residues. The ends lost 2 bases at V and 2 bases at J; junction bases unmatched: 3. Per germline, CDR1 SGHNT and CDR2 YYREEE (reference sequence). In DNA form, the CDR3 reads TGTGCCAGCAGCTTAAGACAGGGACAAGAGACCCAGTACTTC. Translating it yields CASSLRQGQETQYF.

The chain has TRBV7-6 and TRBJ1-1; 7 bases are shared with TRBD1. V lost 5 bases to trimming and J lost 3 bases; unmatched junction nucleotides: 9. The V gene's germline CDR1 is SGHVS and CDR2 FNYEAQ. The CDR3 is 15 residues long. The CDR3 nucleotides read TGTGCCAGCAGCATCGACAGGGAACGGGACACTGAAGCTTTCTTT. It specifies CASSIDRERDTEAFF.